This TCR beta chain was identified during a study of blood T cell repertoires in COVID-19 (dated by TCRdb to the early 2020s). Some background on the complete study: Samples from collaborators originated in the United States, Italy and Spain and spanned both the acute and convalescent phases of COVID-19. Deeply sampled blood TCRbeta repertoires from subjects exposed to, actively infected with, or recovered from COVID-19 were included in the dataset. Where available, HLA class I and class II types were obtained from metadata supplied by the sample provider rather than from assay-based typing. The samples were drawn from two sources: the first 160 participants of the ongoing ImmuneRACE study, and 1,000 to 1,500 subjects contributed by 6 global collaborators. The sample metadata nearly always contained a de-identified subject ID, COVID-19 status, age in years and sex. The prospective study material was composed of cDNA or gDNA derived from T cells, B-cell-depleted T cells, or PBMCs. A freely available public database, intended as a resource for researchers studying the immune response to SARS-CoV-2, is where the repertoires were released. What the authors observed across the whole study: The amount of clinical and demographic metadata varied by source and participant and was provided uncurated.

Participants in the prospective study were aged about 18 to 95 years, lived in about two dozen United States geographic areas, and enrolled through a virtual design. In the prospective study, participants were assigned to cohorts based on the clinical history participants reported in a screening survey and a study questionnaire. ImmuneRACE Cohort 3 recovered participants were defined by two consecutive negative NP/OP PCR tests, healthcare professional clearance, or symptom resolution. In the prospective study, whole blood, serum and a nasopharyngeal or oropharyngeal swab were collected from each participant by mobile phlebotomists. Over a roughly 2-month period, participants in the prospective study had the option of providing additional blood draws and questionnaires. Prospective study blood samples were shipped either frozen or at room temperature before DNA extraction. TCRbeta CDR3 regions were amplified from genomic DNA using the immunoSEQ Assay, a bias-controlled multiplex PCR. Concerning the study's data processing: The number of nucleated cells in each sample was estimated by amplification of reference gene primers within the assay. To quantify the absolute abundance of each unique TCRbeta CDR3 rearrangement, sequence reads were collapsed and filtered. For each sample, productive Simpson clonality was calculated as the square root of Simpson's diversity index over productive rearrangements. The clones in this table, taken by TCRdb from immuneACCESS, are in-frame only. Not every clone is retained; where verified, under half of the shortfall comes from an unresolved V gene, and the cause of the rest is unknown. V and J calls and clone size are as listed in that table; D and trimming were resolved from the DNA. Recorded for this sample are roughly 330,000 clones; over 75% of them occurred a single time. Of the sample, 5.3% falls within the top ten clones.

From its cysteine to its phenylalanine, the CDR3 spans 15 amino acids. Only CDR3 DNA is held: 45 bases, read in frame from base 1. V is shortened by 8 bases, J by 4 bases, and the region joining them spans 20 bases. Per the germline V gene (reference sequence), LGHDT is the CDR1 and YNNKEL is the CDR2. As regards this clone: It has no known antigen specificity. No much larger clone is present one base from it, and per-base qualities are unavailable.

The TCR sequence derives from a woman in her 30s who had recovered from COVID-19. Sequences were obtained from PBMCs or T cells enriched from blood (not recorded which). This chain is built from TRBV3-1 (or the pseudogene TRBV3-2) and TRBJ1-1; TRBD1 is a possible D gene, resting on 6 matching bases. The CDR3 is CASQDSRTLGTEAFF. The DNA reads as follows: TGTGCCAGCCAGGACAGTCGGACGTTGGGCACTGAAGCTTTCTTT.